The 14 T cell receptor beta chains below come from one sample, sequenced in a study of cytomegalovirus exposure and HLA in healthy donors. Researchers ran the PCR with 60 Vbeta and 13 Jbeta primers. TCRdb's copy holds only in-frame clones and misses some; the assay was immunoSEQ multiplex PCR. The data show around 150,000 clones, around 76% seen once. Specimen: PBMCs. The receptors shown here come from a male donor in good health and CMV-seronegative.

This chain links TRBV30 with TRBJ2-7; 7 positions agree with TRBD2. V lost 3 bases, J lost 0 bases, and 5 bases stayed unmatched. This CDR3 has 14 amino acids. Germline CDR1 reads GTSNPN; CDR2 reads SVGIG (reference sequence). In DNA, the CDR3 is TGTGCCTGGAGCCCGGGACTACTCTCCTACGAGCAGTACTTC. It encodes CAWSPGLLSYEQYF.

The CDR3 region is CASSARTGISTDTQYF. CDR3 nucleotides: TGTGCCAGCAGCGCCCGGACAGGGATCAGCACAGATACGCAGTATTTT. The J gene is TRBJ2-3, the V gene TRBV9; 8 bases align to TRBD1. The germline V gene encodes CDR1 SGDLS and CDR2 YYNGEE. The junction had 6 bases not matched to a gene; V was cut back by 3 bases and J by 0 bases. This CDR3 is 16 amino acids long.

V usage is TRBV7-8 and J usage is TRBJ2-7; TRBD2 matches 7 bases. The CDR3 loop spans 14 amino acids. Germline lookup yields CDR1 SGHVS and CDR2 FQNEAQ. V shed 1 base and J 2 bases; nucleotides not matched to a gene: 2. The CDR3 DNA sequence: TGTGCCAGCAGCTTAGTCACTAGCGCCTACGAGCAGTACTTC. Protein product: CASSLVTSAYEQYF.

The rearrangement joins TRBV18 to TRBJ1-2; 7 bases are shared with TRBD1. Germline CDR1 reads KGHSH; CDR2 reads LQKENI. The CDR3 contains 15 residues. V lost 3 bases to trimming and J lost 6 bases; unmatched junction nucleotides: 10. The CDR3 reads CASSPPSGGGDGYTF. The CDR3 DNA reads TGTGCCAGCTCACCCCCTTCAGGGGGTGGGGATGGCTACACCTTC.

The chain recombines TRBV7-2 with TRBJ2-6; the D gene is possibly TRBD1 (5 bases). Germline assignment: CDR1 SGHTA and CDR2 FQGNSA. The CDR3 runs to 14 residues. V shed 1 base and J shed 8 bases, with 9 bases lying between them. The CDR3: CASSLDAGSNVLTF. The CDR3, as DNA: TGTGCCAGCAGCTTAGACGCAGGGTCCAACGTCCTGACTTTC.

The chain carries TRBV12-5 and TRBJ2-7; 10 bases agree with TRBD1. The germline CDR1 and CDR2 sequences are LGHNT and FRNRAP. This CDR3 is 14 amino acids long. Germline trimming cut 3 bases from V and 3 bases from J; bases unmatched to any gene: 2. The DNA of the CDR3 is TGTGCTAGTGGTTTCGACAGGGGGCTCTACGAGCAGTACTTC. It is translated as CASGFDRGLYEQYF. Drawing the rest from reference TRBV12-5 and TRBJ2-7, the complete variable domain is DARVTQTPRHKVTEMGQEVTMRCQPILGHNTVFWYRQTMMQGLELLAYFRNRAPLDDSGMPKDRFSAEMPDATLATLKIQPSEPRDSAVYFCASGFDRGLYEQYFGPGTRLTVT.

This clone was observed once. The chain couples TRBV7-9 to TRBJ1-2; 9 bases are a match to TRBD1. The ends lost 6 bases at V and 2 bases at J; junction bases unmatched: 16. The length of the CDR3 is 18 residues. Germline V gene sequence: CDR1 SEHNR, CDR2 FQNEAQ (reference sequence). The DNA of the CDR3 is TGTGCCAGCAGTCCAATCCCGGGACAGGGAGTGGTAAACTATGGCTACACCTTC. Protein product: CASSPIPGQGVVNYGYTF. The variable domain in full, with the rest retrieved from reference TRBV7-9 and TRBJ1-2, is DTGVSQNPRHKITKRGQNVTFRCDPISEHNRLYWYRQTLGQGPEFLTYFQNEAQLEKSRLLSDRFSAERPKGSFSTLEIQRTEQGDSAMYLCASSPIPGQGVVNYGYTFGSGTRLTVV.

The V call is TRBV6-5, the J call TRBJ2-5; D perhaps matches TRBD1 (5 bases). The V end lost 0 bases, the J end lost 4 bases, and 12 bases lay between the germline ends. The germline V gene has CDR1 MNHEY and CDR2 SVGAGI. There are 15 residues in the CDR3. The DNA of the CDR3 is TGTGCCAGCAGTTACTCGAATGGCAGGGCAGAGACCCAGTACTTC. Protein sequence: CASSYSNGRAETQYF.

This clone was seen only a few times. V usage is TRBV25-1 and J usage is TRBJ1-1; 7 bases agree with TRBD1. Germline V gene sequence: CDR1 MGHDK, CDR2 SYGVNS. J was trimmed by 4 bases and V by 6 bases; bases with no gene match: 5. This CDR3 comprises 13 residues. CDR3 sequence reads: CASSLTGVTEAFF. The CDR3 nucleotides are TGTGCCAGCAGCCTCACAGGGGTCACTGAAGCTTTCTTT.

J is TRBJ2-1 and V is TRBV7-3, with 10 bases identical to TRBD2. The CDR3 extends over 12 amino acids. Per the germline V gene, CDR1 is SGHTA and CDR2 is FQGTGA. Trimming removed 5 bases from V and 12 bases from J; junction bases left unmatched: 4. The CDR3 DNA reads as TGTGCCAGCAGCCCAGCGGGGGGGGTGCAGTTCTTC. Protein sequence: CASSPAGGVQFF.

This clone occurred once. This chain joins TRBV7-6 and TRBJ2-5; D may be TRBD2 (5 bases). Germline loops: CDR1 SGHVS, CDR2 FNYEAQ. The CDR3 totals 17 residues. Trimming took off 1 base at V and 5 bases at J, with 20 bases between the two ends. In DNA form, the CDR3 reads TGTGCCAGCAGCTTAGTCCCTTTTCTAGCCTCTCCGGAGACCCAGTACTTC. This encodes CASSLVPFLASPETQYF.

The chain carries TRBV30 and TRBJ1-4, with D possibly TRBD1 on 5 matching bases. The V end lost 3 bases, the J end lost 5 bases, and 10 bases lay between the germline ends. This CDR3 contains 13 residues. Germline CDR1 GTSNPN, CDR2 SVGIG (reference sequence). This CDR3 is CAWSRQSNEKLFF. CDR3 bases: TGTGCCTGGAGCAGACAGAGCAATGAAAAACTGTTTTTT.

The V gene is TRBV7-9, the J gene TRBJ2-7; a possible D gene is TRBD1 (7 bases). Germline CDR1 reads SEHNR; CDR2 reads FQNEAQ (reference sequence). This CDR3 has 13 residues. V was pared by 5 bases and J by 3 bases, with 11 bases between. Written as DNA, the CDR3 is TGTGCCAGCAGCCCAGGGGGGTACTACGAGCAGTACTTC. Encoded protein: CASSPGGYYEQYF.

This clone appeared a few times. The gene calls are TRBV4-1 and TRBJ1-1, with D unclear. Trimming took 0 bases from V and 8 from J, leaving 10 bases between them. CDR1 and CDR2 (germline): MGHRA, YSYEKL. This CDR3 is 13 amino acids long. The CDR3 loop reads CASSQDGPGEAFF. CDR3 DNA sequence: TGCGCCAGCAGCCAAGATGGTCCAGGAGAAGCTTTCTTT.